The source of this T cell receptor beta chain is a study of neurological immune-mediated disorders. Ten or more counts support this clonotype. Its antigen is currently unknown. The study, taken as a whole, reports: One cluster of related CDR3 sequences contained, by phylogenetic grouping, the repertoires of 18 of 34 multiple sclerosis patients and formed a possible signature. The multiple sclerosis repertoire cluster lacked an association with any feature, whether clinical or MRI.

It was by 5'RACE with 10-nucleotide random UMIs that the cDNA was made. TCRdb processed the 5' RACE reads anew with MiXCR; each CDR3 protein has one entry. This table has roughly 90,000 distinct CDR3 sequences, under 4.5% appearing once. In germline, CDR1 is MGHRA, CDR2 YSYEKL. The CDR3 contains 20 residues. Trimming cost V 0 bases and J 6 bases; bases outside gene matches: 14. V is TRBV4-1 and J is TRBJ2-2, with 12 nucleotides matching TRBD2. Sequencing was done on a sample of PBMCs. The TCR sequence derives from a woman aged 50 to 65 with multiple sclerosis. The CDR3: CASSQELTSGGAYGAGELFF. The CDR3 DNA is TGCGCCAGCAGCCAAGAACTGACTAGCGGGGGAGCCTATGGTGCCGGGGAGCTGTTTTTT.